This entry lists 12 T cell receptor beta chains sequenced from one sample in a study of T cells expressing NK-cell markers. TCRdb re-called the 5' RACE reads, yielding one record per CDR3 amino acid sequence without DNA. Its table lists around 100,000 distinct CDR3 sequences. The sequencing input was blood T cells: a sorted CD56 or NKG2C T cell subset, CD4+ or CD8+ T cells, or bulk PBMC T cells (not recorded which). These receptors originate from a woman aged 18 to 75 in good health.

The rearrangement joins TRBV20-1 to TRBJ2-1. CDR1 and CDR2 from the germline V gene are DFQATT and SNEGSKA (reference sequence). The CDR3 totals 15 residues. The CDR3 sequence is CSARDLDIPYNEQFF.

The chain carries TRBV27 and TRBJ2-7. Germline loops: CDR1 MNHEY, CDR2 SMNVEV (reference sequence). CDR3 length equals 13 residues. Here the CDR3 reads CASSSLNSYEQYF.

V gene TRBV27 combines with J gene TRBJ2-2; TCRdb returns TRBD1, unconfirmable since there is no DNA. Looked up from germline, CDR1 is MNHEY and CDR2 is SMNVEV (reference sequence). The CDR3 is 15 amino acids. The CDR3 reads CASSAWTGDTGELFF.

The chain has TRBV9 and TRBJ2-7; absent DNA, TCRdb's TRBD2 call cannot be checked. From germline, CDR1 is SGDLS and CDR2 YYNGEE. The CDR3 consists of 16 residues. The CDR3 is CASSVGGGDYSYEQYF.

The CDR3 region is CASSILSLDLTSTDTQYF. The rearrangement uses TRBV19 and TRBJ2-3. This CDR3 is built from 18 residues. Germline CDR1 reads LNHDA; CDR2 reads SQIVND (reference sequence).

The CDR3 region is CASSSHYEQYF. The chain links TRBV27 to TRBJ2-7. The CDR3 length is 11 residues. The germline V gene encodes CDR1 MNHEY and CDR2 SMNVEV (reference sequence).

CDR3 amino acids: CSVEDLTSGTTYEQFF. The J gene is TRBJ2-1, the V gene TRBV29-1; TCRdb indicates TRBD2, and absent DNA this call remains unverified. The CDR3 totals 16 residues. CDR1 SQVTM and CDR2 ANQGSEA come from the germline V gene.

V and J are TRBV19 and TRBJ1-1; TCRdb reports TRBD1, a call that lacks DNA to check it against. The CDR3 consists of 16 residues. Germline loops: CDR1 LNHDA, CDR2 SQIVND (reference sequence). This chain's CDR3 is CASTEGGLPVGTEAFF.

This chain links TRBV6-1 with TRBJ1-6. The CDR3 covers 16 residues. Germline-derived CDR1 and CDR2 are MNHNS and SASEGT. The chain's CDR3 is CASSLLQHGLGSPLHF.

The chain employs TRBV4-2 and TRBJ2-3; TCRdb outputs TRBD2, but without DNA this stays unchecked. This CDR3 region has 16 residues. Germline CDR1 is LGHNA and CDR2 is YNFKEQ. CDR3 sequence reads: CASSQSGTSVLDTQYF.

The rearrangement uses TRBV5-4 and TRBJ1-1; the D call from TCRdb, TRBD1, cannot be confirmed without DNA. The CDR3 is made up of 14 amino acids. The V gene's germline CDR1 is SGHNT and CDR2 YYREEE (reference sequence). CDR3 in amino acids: CASSWDTGNTEAFF.

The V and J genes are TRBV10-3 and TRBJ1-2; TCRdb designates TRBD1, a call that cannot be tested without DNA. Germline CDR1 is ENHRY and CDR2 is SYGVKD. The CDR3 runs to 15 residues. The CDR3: CAISGVPDTNYGYTF.